This is a list of T cell receptor beta chains from one sample in a study of blood T cell repertoires in COVID-19. Here immunoSEQ multiplex PCR was the method, and the copy in TCRdb shows in-frame clones only, minus some. The table shows approximately 80,000 clones, with around 90% occurring only once. Sequenced material: peripheral blood. The receptors here all came from a human donor in a cohort sampled during active COVID-19. CDR3s include the opening cysteine and the closing phenylalanine or tryptophan. The D gene is left open where the match is weak.

d_gene,v_gene,j_gene,CDR3aa,CDR3nt
NA,TRBV3-1/TRBV3-2,TRBJ1-1,CASSQVSDSQAFF,TGTGCCAGCAGCCAAGTCAGTGACAGCCAAGCTTTCTTT
NA,TRBV5-1,TRBJ1-1,CASSAQGRNTEAFF,TGCGCCAGCAGCGCCCAGGGGAGGAACACTGAAGCTTTCTTT
NA,TRBV6-6,TRBJ2-3,CASTYDTADTDTQYF,TGTGCCAGCACCTACGATACAGCGGACACAGATACGCAGTATTTT
TRBD1,TRBV28,TRBJ1-2,CASSFRGRIYNGYTF,TGTGCCAGCAGTTTTAGGGGGCGCATCTATAATGGCTACACCTTC
NA,TRBV5-1,TRBJ1-5,CASSLGGQINQPQHF,TGCGCCAGCAGCTTGGGCGGACAGATCAATCAGCCCCAGCATTTT
NA,TRBV28,TRBJ2-5,CASSPLPGETQYF,TGTGCCAGCAGTCCCCTCCCCGGGGAGACCCAGTACTTC
NA,TRBV15,TRBJ1-2,CATSSPTLTGGREGYTF,TGTGCCACCAGCAGTCCCACTCTCACAGGTGGACGAGAAGGCTACACCTTC
NA,TRBV19,TRBJ2-2,CASSIIPGANTGELFF,TGTGCCAGTAGTATTATTCCGGGAGCGAACACCGGGGAGCTGTTTTTT
TRBD1,TRBV28,TRBJ1-1,CASSQTGTGFGNTEAFF,TGTGCCAGCAGCCAAACCGGGACAGGGTTTGGAAACACTGAAGCTTTCTTT
NA,TRBV6-1,TRBJ2-1,CASSEGRGLSPRQFF,TGTGCCAGCAGTGAAGGGAGGGGTTTATCGCCCAGGCAGTTCTTC
NA,TRBV19,TRBJ2-1,CASTPTGSYNEQFF,TGTGCCAGTACCCCGACTGGCTCCTACAATGAGCAGTTCTTC
NA,TRBV20-1,TRBJ2-2,CSASIGGNTGELFF,TGCAGTGCTAGTATCGGGGGGAACACCGGGGAGCTGTTTTTT
NA,TRBV6-5,TRBJ1-1,CASRSGFSVNTEAFF,TGTGCCAGCAGGTCAGGGTTTTCGGTGAACACTGAAGCTTTCTTT
NA,TRBV10-2,TRBJ1-1,CASSGLRENTEAFF,TGCGCCAGCAGTGGCCTCAGGGAAAACACTGAAGCTTTCTTT
TRBD1,TRBV27,TRBJ1-4,CASSSGPGQGIEKLFF,TGTGCCAGCAGTTCCGGACCTGGACAGGGGATTGAAAAACTGTTTTTT
NA,TRBV6-5,TRBJ1-2,CASSTFRQVEGYTF,TGTGCCAGCAGTACCTTCAGGCAGGTCGAGGGCTACACCTTC
NA,TRBV12-3/TRBV12-4,TRBJ1-1,CATFPSGNTEAFF,TGTGCCACCTTCCCTTCAGGGAACACTGAAGCTTTCTTT
NA,TRBV29-1,TRBJ2-3,CSVASGTSTDTQYF,TGCAGCGTCGCGTCCGGGACTAGCACAGATACGCAGTATTTT
NA,TRBV4-1,TRBJ1-1,CASSWSVVSTEAFF,TGCGCCAGCAGCTGGAGTGTGGTTTCGACTGAAGCTTTCTTT
TRBD2,TRBV5-6,TRBJ2-3,CASSYTSGASTDTQYF,TGTGCCAGCAGCTACACTAGCGGGGCTAGCACAGATACGCAGTATTTT
TRBD1,TRBV6-1,TRBJ1-4,CASSEWGQGFEKLFF,TGTGCCAGCAGTGAATGGGGACAGGGGTTTGAAAAACTGTTTTTT
TRBD2,TRBV4-2,TRBJ2-2,CASSQELAGDTGELFF,TGTGCCAGCAGCCAAGAACTAGCGGGGGACACCGGGGAGCTGTTTTTT
NA,TRBV18,TRBJ1-5,CASSPSRSGSNQPQHF,TGTGCCAGCTCACCGTCCAGGTCAGGTAGCAATCAGCCCCAGCATTTT
TRBD2,TRBV11-2,TRBJ2-7,CASSLAGGWDPYEQYF,TGTGCCAGCAGCTTAGCGGGGGGATGGGATCCCTACGAGCAGTACTTC
TRBD2,TRBV27,TRBJ2-3,CASSYPTGGGSDTQYF,TGTGCCAGCAGTTACCCCACCGGGGGGGGCTCAGATACGCAGTATTTT
TRBD2,TRBV19,TRBJ2-6,CASSTRTWGEGYSGANVLTF,TGTGCCAGTAGTACCCGGACGTGGGGGGAGGGTTACTCTGGGGCCAACGTCCTGACTTTC
NA,TRBV6-2/TRBV6-3,TRBJ2-7,CASSYGRGGGYEQYF,TGTGCCAGCAGTTACGGGCGGGGAGGTGGCTACGAGCAGTACTTC
TRBD2,TRBV11-2,TRBJ2-1,CASSRGRDLSYNEQFF,TGTGCCAGCAGCCGAGGGAGGGATCTCTCCTACAATGAGCAGTTCTTC
TRBD2,TRBV19,TRBJ2-1,CATSSGSSYNEQFF,TGTGCCACTTCTAGCGGGAGCTCCTACAATGAGCAGTTCTTC
TRBD2,TRBV2,TRBJ2-3,CASTVTSAREGVITDTQYF,TGTGCCAGCACCGTGACTAGCGCCCGGGAGGGGGTAATCACAGATACGCAGTATTTT
TRBD1,TRBV9,TRBJ2-6,CASSTGTGVGANVLTF,TGTGCCAGCAGCACCGGGACAGGGGTTGGGGCCAACGTCCTGACTTTC
NA,TRBV30,TRBJ1-3,CAWINGNTIYF,TGTGCCTGGATAAATGGAAACACCATATATTTT
TRBD1,TRBV5-6,TRBJ2-1,CASSGTTGQGVNEQFF,TGTGCCAGCAGCGGGACCACGGGACAGGGGGTCAATGAGCAGTTCTTC
NA,TRBV6-5,TRBJ2-1,CASRPVSYNEQFF,TGTGCCAGCAGACCGGTTTCCTACAATGAGCAGTTCTTC